This paragraph covers one TCR beta chain sequence. The data are from a study of T cell clusters in autoimmune cytopenias. One tube held mixed TRB-A and TRB-B primer pools for touch-down PCR. With the multiplex PCR reads reprocessed, TCRdb shows one record per CDR3 protein and no DNA. Found here are around 10,000 distinct CDR3 sequences; the top ten clones hold about 21%. The CDR3 totals 13 residues. Germline CDR1 reads MNHEY; CDR2 reads SVGAGI. About 39,000 genome equivalents of blood DNA were amplified for TRB. These same data were also listed under a study on T cell repertoires in aging, cancer and after chemotherapy. This second report adds: Compared with age-matched healthy donors, untreated hematological or solid cancer patients showed higher blood TCR clonality.

The source of this sequence is a human donor in good health. This chain uses TRBV6-5 with TRBJ1-6. The sequenced material came from peripheral blood. Here the CDR3 reads CASMNNYNSPLHF.